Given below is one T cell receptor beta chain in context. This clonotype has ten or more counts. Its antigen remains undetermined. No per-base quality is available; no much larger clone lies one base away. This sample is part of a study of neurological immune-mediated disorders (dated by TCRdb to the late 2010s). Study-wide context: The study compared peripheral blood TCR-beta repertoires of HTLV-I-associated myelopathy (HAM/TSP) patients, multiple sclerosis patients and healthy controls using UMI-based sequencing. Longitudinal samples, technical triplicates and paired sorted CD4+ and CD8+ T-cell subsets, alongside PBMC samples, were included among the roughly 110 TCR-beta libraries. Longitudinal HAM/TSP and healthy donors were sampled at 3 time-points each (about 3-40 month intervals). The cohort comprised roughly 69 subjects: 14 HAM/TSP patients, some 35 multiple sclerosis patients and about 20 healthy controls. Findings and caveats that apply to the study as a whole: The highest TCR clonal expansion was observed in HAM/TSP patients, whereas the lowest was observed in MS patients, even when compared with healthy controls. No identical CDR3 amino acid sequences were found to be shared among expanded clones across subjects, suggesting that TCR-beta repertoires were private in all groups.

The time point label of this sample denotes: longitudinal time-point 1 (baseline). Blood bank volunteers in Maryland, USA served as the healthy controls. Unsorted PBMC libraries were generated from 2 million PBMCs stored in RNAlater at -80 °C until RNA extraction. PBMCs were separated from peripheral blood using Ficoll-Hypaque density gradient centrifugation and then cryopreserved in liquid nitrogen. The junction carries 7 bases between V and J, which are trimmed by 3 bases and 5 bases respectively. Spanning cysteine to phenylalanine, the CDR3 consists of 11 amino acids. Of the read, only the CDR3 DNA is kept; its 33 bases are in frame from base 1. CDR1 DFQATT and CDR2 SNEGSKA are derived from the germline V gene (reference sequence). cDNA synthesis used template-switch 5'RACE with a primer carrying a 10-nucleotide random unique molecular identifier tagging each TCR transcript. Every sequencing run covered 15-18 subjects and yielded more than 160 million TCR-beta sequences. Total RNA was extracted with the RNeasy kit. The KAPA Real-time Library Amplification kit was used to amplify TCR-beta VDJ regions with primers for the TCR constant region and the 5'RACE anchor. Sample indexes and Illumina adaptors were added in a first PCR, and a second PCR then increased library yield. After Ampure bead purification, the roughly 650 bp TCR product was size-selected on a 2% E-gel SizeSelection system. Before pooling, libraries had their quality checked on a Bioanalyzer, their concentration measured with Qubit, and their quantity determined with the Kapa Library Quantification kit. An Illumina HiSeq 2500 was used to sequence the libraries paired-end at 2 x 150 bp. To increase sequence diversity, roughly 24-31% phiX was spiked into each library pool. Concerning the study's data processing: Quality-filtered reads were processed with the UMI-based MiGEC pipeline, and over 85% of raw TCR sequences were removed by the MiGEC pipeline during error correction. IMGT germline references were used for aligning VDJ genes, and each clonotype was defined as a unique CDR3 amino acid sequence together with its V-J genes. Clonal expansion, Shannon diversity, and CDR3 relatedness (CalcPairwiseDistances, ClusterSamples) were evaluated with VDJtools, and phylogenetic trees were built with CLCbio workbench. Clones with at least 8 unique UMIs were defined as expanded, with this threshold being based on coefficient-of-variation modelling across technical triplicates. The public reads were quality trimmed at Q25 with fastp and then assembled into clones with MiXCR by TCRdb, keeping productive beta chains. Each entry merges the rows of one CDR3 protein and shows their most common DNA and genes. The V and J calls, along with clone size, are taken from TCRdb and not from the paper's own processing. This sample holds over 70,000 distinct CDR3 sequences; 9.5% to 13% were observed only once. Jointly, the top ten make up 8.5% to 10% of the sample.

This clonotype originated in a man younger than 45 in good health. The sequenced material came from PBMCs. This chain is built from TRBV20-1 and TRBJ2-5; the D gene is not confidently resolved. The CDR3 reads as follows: CSARNRETQYF. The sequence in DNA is TGCAGTGCTAGGAACCGGGAGACCCAGTACTTC.